The following is a T cell receptor beta chain sequence with its context. What it recognizes is unknown. Every TCR beta cDNA library bore unique molecular identifiers. Each CDR3 protein gets one entry after TCRdb re-called the PCR reads with MiXCR. The sample lists about 430,000 distinct CDR3 sequences, 35% to 45% seen once, with less than 8% in the top ten. The data were obtained in a study of post-analysis software for immune sequencing data. The study's findings and limits: With TRBV5-6, TRBV5-1 and TRBV20-1 included, about five TRBV segments were more frequent in patients than in controls. There was significantly lower normalized Chao1 diversity in multiple sclerosis patients than in controls.

The germline V gene has CDR1 GTSNPN and CDR2 SVGIG (reference sequence). Trimming removed 3 bases at V and 7 bases at J, with 19 bases between. This CDR3 has 15 residues. The chain carries TRBV30 and TRBJ2-1; D might be TRBD1 or TRBD2, each matching 5 bases. This sequence was found in a girl aged 2 to 10 with multiple sclerosis. Material for sequencing was blood. CDR3 nucleotide sequence: TGTGCCTGGAGCCTCAATTGGGGACCAATGAATGAGCAGTTCTTC. Protein: CAWSLNWGPMNEQFF.